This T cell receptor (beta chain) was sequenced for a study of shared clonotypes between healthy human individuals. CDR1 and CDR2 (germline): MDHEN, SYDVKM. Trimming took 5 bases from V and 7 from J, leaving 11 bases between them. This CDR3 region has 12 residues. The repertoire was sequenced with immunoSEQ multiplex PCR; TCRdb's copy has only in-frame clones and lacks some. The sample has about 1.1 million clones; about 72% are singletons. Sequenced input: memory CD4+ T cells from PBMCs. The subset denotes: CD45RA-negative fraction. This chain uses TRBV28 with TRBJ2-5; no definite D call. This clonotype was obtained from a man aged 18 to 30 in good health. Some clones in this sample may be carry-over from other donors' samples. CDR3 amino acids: CASSLLDGTQYF. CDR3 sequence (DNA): TGTGCCAGCAGTCTCCTAGATGGGACCCAGTACTTC.